This record looks at one TCR beta chain sequence and its context. What it binds is unknown. The V end was cut by 3 bases, the J end by 2 bases, with 8 bases between. Germline CDR1 SGHRS, CDR2 YFSETQ. The CDR3 spans 13 residues. Unique molecular identifiers were incorporated during preparation of the TCRbeta library. TCRdb reprocessed the PCR reads with MiXCR, giving one entry per CDR3 protein. The sample shows about 540,000 distinct CDR3 sequences, roughly a quarter of them seen only once. This specimen comes from a study of T-cell reconstitution after alpha-beta-depleted transplantation in children. Findings of the study overall: T-cell numbers and diversity, one year after transplant, stemmed largely from T cells that were newly produced. Some patients' high day-60 TCRbeta diversity was traced to surviving recipient T cells and thymic progenitors. About two months after transplant, alpha-beta T cells reportedly came from several hundred expanded graft clones.

The origin of this receptor is a boy less than two years old with Wiskott-Aldrich syndrome, due to receive a stem cell transplant. Here the sequenced sample was PBMCs, taken before TCRalphabeta/CD19-depleted stem cell transplant. The genes are TRBV5-1 and TRBJ2-5; possibly TRBD1 or TRBD2 for D (5 bases each). The CDR3 region is CASSWGSQETQYF. Here the CDR3 DNA reads TGCGCCAGCAGCTGGGGGTCTCAAGAGACCCAGTACTTC. The whole variable domain, filled in from reference TRBV5-1 and TRBJ2-5, reads KAGVTQTPRYLIKTRGQQVTLSCSPISGHRSVSWYQQTPGQGLQFLFEYFSETQRNKGNFPGRFSGRQFSNSRSEMNVSTLELGDSALYLCASSWGSQETQYFGPGTRLLVL.